These 29 T cell receptor beta chains share one sample of origin, sequenced in a study of blood T cells in healthy people across ages (dated by TCRdb to 2015 to 2017). Library construction relied on 5' RACE. Sequencing relied on an Illumina HiSeq 2500. A second PCR of about 7 to 12 cycles was run with a J-beta primer mix and a sample-barcoded 5' primer. TCRdb reprocessed the public reads (quality trimming at Q25 with fastp, clone calling with MiXCR) and kept in-frame beta chains. Rows are combined by CDR3 protein, so each entry shows the most common genes and DNA. Across this sample there are 1.5 million to 2 million distinct CDR3 sequences, with 28% seen only once. The top ten hold 7.7% of the sample. Material: blood. These receptors came from a woman younger than 45 in good health.

The rearrangement links TRBV5-1 to TRBJ2-1; TRBD1 matches at 10 bases. The germline CDR1 and CDR2 sequences are SGHRS and YFSETQ. V lost 0 bases to trimming and J lost 8 bases; unmatched junction nucleotides: 11. The CDR3 spans 17 residues. The CDR3 is CASSLGTGTGVSDEQFF. The CDR3 DNA is TGCGCCAGCAGCTTGGGGACCGGGACAGGGGTTTCGGATGAGCAGTTCTTC.

This clonotype turned up a few times. The chain has TRBV28 and TRBJ1-5; 7 bases match TRBD1. In germline, CDR1 is MDHEN, CDR2 SYDVKM. This CDR3 region has 15 residues. The ends lost 4 bases at V and 3 bases at J; junction bases unmatched: 6. This chain's CDR3 is CASSSRQGLNQPQHF. CDR3 DNA: TGTGCCAGCAGTTCACGACAGGGACTCAATCAGCCCCAGCATTTT.

This chain links TRBV7-6 with TRBJ2-1, with D possibly being TRBD2 (5 bases). The germline V gene has CDR1 SGHVS and CDR2 FNYEAQ. This CDR3 has 15 residues. Trimming removed 5 bases from V and 6 bases from J, with 17 bases in between. The CDR3 here is CASSATRGKTNEQFF. The CDR3 nucleotides read TGTGCCAGCAGCGCAACCCGGGGAAAGACCAATGAGCAGTTCTTC.

This clonotype was recorded once. The chain combines TRBV6-6 with TRBJ2-1; TRBD2 matches 9 bases. The CDR3 length is 15 residues. The germline gives CDR1 MNHNY, CDR2 SVGAGI (reference sequence). Trimming took 6 bases from V and 8 from J; bases not matched to a gene: 11. DNA for the CDR3: TGTGCCAGCAGCTACGCGGGGGGGATCGGGTATGAGCAGTTCTTC. The encoded protein is CASSYAGGIGYEQFF.

The gene calls are TRBV6-2 or TRBV6-3 and TRBJ2-1; 9 bases are a match to TRBD2. Germline values: CDR1 MNHEY, CDR2 SVGEGT. This CDR3 has 15 residues. J gave up 5 bases and V 2 bases, and 4 bases lay outside the gene matches. The CDR3: CASSYRREGDNEQFF. Here the CDR3 DNA reads TGTGCCAGCAGTTACCGGCGGGAGGGGGACAATGAGCAGTTCTTC.

The sample holds a few counts of this clonotype. The rearrangement links TRBV10-3 to TRBJ2-7; D possibly matches TRBD1 or TRBD2 (5 bases each). The CDR3 loop spans 14 amino acids. V was trimmed by 9 bases and J by 5 bases, leaving 20 bases between them. CDR1 is ENHRY, CDR2 SYGVKD, per germline. The CDR3: CAMSRDLNPNEQYF. The CDR3 nucleotides read TGTGCCATGAGCCGGGACCTCAACCCCAACGAGCAGTACTTC.

The chain joins TRBV16 to TRBJ1-5; tentatively, D is TRBD1 (6 bases). CDR3 length: 14 amino acids. Trimming took off 4 bases at V and 5 bases at J, with 12 bases between the two ends. Germline V gives CDR1 KGHSY, CDR2 FQNENV. CDR3 in amino acids: CASSPRGGHQPQHF. CDR3 coding DNA: TGTGCCAGCAGCCCCAGGGGTGGACATCAGCCCCAGCATTTT.

This clonotype appeared a few times. The chain combines TRBV29-1 with TRBJ2-5; D might be TRBD1 or TRBD2, each matching 5 bases. Trimming took 0 bases from V and 7 from J, leaving 27 bases between them. This CDR3 comprises 18 residues. Germline assignment: CDR1 SQVTM and CDR2 ANQGSEA. CDR3 DNA sequence: TGCAGCGTTGAAGATCAAGCCCTCCGGGACGGCACAATGGGGACCCAGTACTTC. This codes for CSVEDQALRDGTMGTQYF.

This clonotype was seen repeatedly, ten times or more. This chain joins TRBV4-1 and TRBJ2-7; 8 bases are a match to TRBD1. This CDR3 region has 15 residues. Trimming cost V 4 bases and J 2 bases; bases outside gene matches: 7. CDR1 and CDR2 (germline): MGHRA, YSYEKL. The CDR3 spells CASSRRTGPPYEQYF. CDR3 sequence (DNA): TGCGCCAGCAGCCGACGGACAGGGCCCCCCTACGAGCAGTACTTC.

The chain uses TRBV6-5 and TRBJ1-2; the D is unclear. Per the germline V gene, CDR1 is MNHEY and CDR2 is SVGAGI. Trimming removed 6 bases at V and 4 bases at J, with 3 bases between. The CDR3 totals 10 residues. As DNA, the CDR3 is TGTGCCAGCAGGGCCTATGGCTACACCTTC. It is translated as CASRAYGYTF.

The chain links TRBV3-1 to TRBJ2-5, with D unclear. The CDR3 spans 13 residues. CDR1 is LGHDT, CDR2 YNNKEL, per germline (reference sequence). The V gene lost 5 bases and the J gene lost 5 bases, with 12 bases spanning the gap. CDR3 nucleotides: TGTGCCAGCAGCACTACTCTTAGCGAGACCCAGTACTTC. The encoded protein is CASSTTLSETQYF.

In this sample, this clonotype turned up once. The rearrangement joins TRBV11-2 to TRBJ2-1, with D hard to call. The J call could be wrong; TRBJ2-7 is a better fit for the DNA end. The CDR3 is 15 amino acids. CDR1 is SGHAT, CDR2 FQNNGV, per germline. The CDR3 nucleotides read TGTGCCAGCAGCTTAGTACAGAGCTCCTACAATGAGCAGTACTTC. Translating gives CASSLVQSSYNEQYF.

With respect to this clonotype: A much bigger clone sits one base away, suggesting this may be a read error. The chain employs TRBV12-3 or TRBV12-4 and TRBJ2-7, with TRBD2 identical over 8 bases. The CDR3 covers 14 residues. The V segment lost 6 bases and the J segment 3 bases; nucleotides outside the gene matches: 7. CDR3 amino acids: CASRLVLAVYEQYF. CDR3 sequence (DNA): TGTGCCAGCAGGTTGGTACTAGCGGTCTACGAGCAGTACTTC.

Many counts were recorded for this clonotype. The rearrangement uses TRBV4-2 and TRBJ2-5; 8 positions agree with TRBD2. The CDR3 covers 15 residues. The V gene's germline CDR1 is LGHNA and CDR2 YNFKEQ. The trim removed 1 base at V and 3 bases at J, leaving 4 bases unmatched. CDR3 DNA sequence: TGTGCCAGCAGCCAAGTCGACGGGGGGGAAGAGACCCAGTACTTC. Translating it yields CASSQVDGGEETQYF.

This rearrangement joins TRBV12-3 or TRBV12-4 to TRBJ1-1; 8 positions match TRBD1. The CDR3 length is 14 residues. V dropped 6 bases and J dropped 3; count of bases not matched to a gene: 6. CDR3 DNA: TGTGCCAGCAGCTATGACAGGGGCTACACTGAAGCTTTCTTT. Amino acid sequence: CASSYDRGYTEAFF.

About this clonotype itself: This may stem from a read error, because a much larger clone lies one nucleotide away. The gene calls are TRBV28 and TRBJ1-5; D remains unclear. This CDR3 comprises 15 residues. Trimming took 2 bases from V and 4 from J, leaving 12 bases between them. Germline loops: CDR1 MDHEN, CDR2 SYDVKM. The CDR3, as DNA: TGTGCCAGCAGTTTAATGGGCCAGAATAATCAGCCCCAGCATTTT. Translating it yields CASSLMGQNNQPQHF.

In this sample, this clonotype turned up once. As the CDR3 is not closed by the conserved phenylalanine or tryptophan, this likely results from a read error. J is TRBJ1-5 and V is TRBV12-3 or TRBV12-4, with D perhaps TRBD1 (6 bases). The CDR3 runs to 15 residues. V lost 1 base, J lost 7 bases, and 14 bases lay in between. The CDR3 protein is CASSLERGHFQPQHC. The DNA of the CDR3 is TGTGCCAGCAGTTTAGAACGGGGACATTTCCAGCCCCAGCATTGT.

This clonotype was counted between two and nine times. J is TRBJ1-3 and V is TRBV7-2; 8 positions agree with TRBD1. The CDR3 consists of 12 residues. Germline trimming cut 5 bases from V and 7 bases from J; bases unmatched to any gene: 1. CDR1 is SGHTA and CDR2 is FQGNSA in the germline V gene. CDR3 coding DNA: TGTGCCAGCAGCCAGGGGGCCAACACCATATATTTT. Translation: CASSQGANTIYF.

The V call is TRBV7-9, the J call TRBJ2-7, with 14 nucleotides matching TRBD2. The end of the DNA aligns better with TRBJ2-5, so the J call may be wrong. This CDR3 region has 15 residues. Per the germline V gene, CDR1 is SEHNR and CDR2 is FQNEAQ (reference sequence). CDR3 amino acids: CASSSTTSGRGTQYF. The CDR3 DNA sequence: TGTGCCAGCAGCTCAACGACTAGCGGGAGGGGGACCCAGTACTTC.

This clonotype occurred a few times. One end of the junction varies from germline; a read error may be responsible. This chain links TRBV5-1 with TRBJ2-7, with D maybe TRBD1 (6 bases). This CDR3 contains 16 residues. Germline CDR1 and CDR2: SGHRS and YFSETQ. Written as DNA, the CDR3 is TGCGCCAGTAGCTTGTATTTGTCGGACAGTGACTACGAGCAGTACTTC. Its protein product is CASSLYLSDSDYEQYF.

This clonotype appeared many times. This chain joins TRBV7-3 and TRBJ2-7; 7 bases are shared with TRBD2. This CDR3 is built from 14 residues. The trim removed 5 bases at V and 3 bases at J, leaving 7 bases unmatched. Germline lookup yields CDR1 SGHTA and CDR2 FQGTGA. In nucleotides, the CDR3 is TGTGCCAGCAGCCCAGGGACTACTGGCTACGAGCAGTACTTC. Its translation is CASSPGTTGYEQYF.

In its sample, this clonotype was seen a few times. The genes are TRBV7-9 and TRBJ1-5; D not certain. The germline V gene has CDR1 SEHNR and CDR2 FQNEAQ (reference sequence). V lost 0 bases and J 3 bases, leaving 6 bases between the germline ends. The CDR3 has 14 amino acids. Here the CDR3 reads CASSLATVNQPQHF. CDR3 in DNA: TGTGCCAGCAGCTTAGCAACAGTCAATCAGCCCCAGCATTTT. The full variable domain, with the rest looked up from reference TRBV7-9 and TRBJ1-5, is DTGVSQNPRHKITKRGQNVTFRCDPISEHNRLYWYRQTLGQGPEFLTYFQNEAQLEKSRLLSDRFSAERPKGSFSTLEIQRTEQGDSAMYLCASSLATVNQPQHFGDGTRLSIL.

This clonotype was seen a handful of times. This chain connects TRBV6-5 to TRBJ1-6; TRBD1 matches 8 bases. J was trimmed by 10 bases and V by 7 bases; bases with no gene match: 12. The V gene's germline CDR1 is MNHEY and CDR2 SVGAGI. The CDR3 length is 15 residues. The CDR3 region has the DNA TGTGCCAGCACCATTGGACAGGGTTATCGCTCACCCCTCCACTTT. Its protein is CASTIGQGYRSPLHF.

This clonotype was observed many times. This chain's CDR3 is CAISADSNQPQHF. CDR3 in DNA: TGTGCCATCAGTGCAGATAGCAATCAGCCCCAGCATTTT. This chain joins TRBV10-3 and TRBJ1-5; D ambiguous. The CDR3 runs 13 residues. In germline, CDR1 is ENHRY, CDR2 SYGVKD. The V end was cut by 4 bases, the J end by 0 bases, with 4 bases between.

This clonotype was observed a handful of times. The V gene is TRBV9, the J gene TRBJ1-1; 9 bases match TRBD1. The V segment lost 0 bases and the J segment 3 bases; nucleotides outside the gene matches: 6. CDR3 length equals 16 residues. The V gene's germline CDR1 is SGDLS and CDR2 YYNGEE. The CDR3 is CASSVGGTGLDTEAFF. CDR3 in DNA: TGTGCCAGCAGCGTAGGGGGGACAGGGTTAGACACTGAAGCTTTCTTT.

This clonotype appeared a few times. The CDR3 spells CASSADRAGDTQYF. The CDR3 nucleotides read TGCGCCAGCAGCGCAGACAGGGCTGGAGATACGCAGTATTTT. The chain couples TRBV5-1 to TRBJ2-3; 7 nucleotides align to TRBD1. CDR3 length: 14 amino acids. J lost 5 bases, V lost 4 bases, and 7 bases had no gene match. Germline-derived CDR1 and CDR2 are SGHRS and YFSETQ.

Note on this clonotype: The junction shows a germline mismatch at one end, possibly a read error. The V and J genes are TRBV12-3 or TRBV12-4 and TRBJ2-3; D perhaps matches TRBD2 (6 bases). The CDR3 runs 18 residues. CDR3 sequence (DNA): TGTGCTAGCAGTAGGACGGGAGCCAGGCGTCAGGGCACAGATACGCAGTATTTT. Translating gives CASSRTGARRQGTDTQYF.

In this sample, this clonotype turned up a few times. V usage is TRBV12-3 or TRBV12-4 and J usage is TRBJ1-2; 8 positions agree with TRBD1. V was clipped by 7 bases and J by 8 bases; unmatched bases: 9. The CDR3 length is 13 residues. CDR3 sequence: CASKKDRGGGYTF. As DNA, the CDR3 is TGTGCCAGCAAAAAAGACAGGGGAGGAGGCTACACCTTC.

The chain joins TRBV10-3 to TRBJ2-5; 7 positions match TRBD2. The ends lost 2 bases at V and 5 bases at J; junction bases unmatched: 2. The CDR3 covers 13 residues. Germline assignment: CDR1 ENHRY and CDR2 SYGVKD. This CDR3 reads CAISEKGGETQYF. The CDR3, as DNA: TGTGCCATCAGTGAGAAGGGAGGGGAGACCCAGTACTTC.